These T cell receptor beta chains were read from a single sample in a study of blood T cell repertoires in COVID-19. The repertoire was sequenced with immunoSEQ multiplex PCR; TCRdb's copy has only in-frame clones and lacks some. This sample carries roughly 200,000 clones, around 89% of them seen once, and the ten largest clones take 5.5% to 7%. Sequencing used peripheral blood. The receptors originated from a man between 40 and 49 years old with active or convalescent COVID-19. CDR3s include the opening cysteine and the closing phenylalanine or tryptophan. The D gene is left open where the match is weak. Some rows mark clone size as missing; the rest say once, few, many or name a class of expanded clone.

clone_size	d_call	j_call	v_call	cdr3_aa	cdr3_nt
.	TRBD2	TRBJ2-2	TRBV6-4	CASSASSGGELFF	TGTGCCAGCAGTGCCTCTAGCGGCGGGGAGCTGTTTTTT
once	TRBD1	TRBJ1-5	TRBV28	CASNAGGYSNQPQHF	TGTGCCAGCAACGCAGGGGGGTATAGCAATCAGCCCCAGCATTTT
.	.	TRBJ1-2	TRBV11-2	CASSLTGPGDGYTF	TGTGCCAGCAGCTTAACAGGTCCCGGCGATGGCTACACCTTC
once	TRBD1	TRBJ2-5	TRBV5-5	CASSQGGTGVETQYF	TGTGCCAGCAGCCAAGGAGGGACAGGGGTCGAGACCCAGTACTTC
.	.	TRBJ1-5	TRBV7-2	CASSLIGQNQPQHF	TGTGCCAGCAGCCTAATCGGACAGAATCAGCCCCAGCATTTT
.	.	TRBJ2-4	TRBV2	CASSEGTYQNIQYF	TGTGCCAGCAGTGAAGGGACTTATCAGAACATTCAGTACTTC
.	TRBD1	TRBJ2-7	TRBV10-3	CAISPGQGYEQYF	TGTGCCATCAGTCCGGGACAGGGTTACGAGCAGTACTTC
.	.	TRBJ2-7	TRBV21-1	CASSKTEPPQYF	TGTGCCAGCAGCAAGACAGAACCACCACAGTACTTC
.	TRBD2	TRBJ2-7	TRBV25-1	CASSESAAGADYEQYF	TGTGCCAGCAGTGAATCAGCAGCGGGGGCGGACTACGAGCAGTACTTC
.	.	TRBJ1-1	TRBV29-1	CSVETLRRLNTEAFF	TGCAGCGTAGAAACCCTTAGGCGGTTGAACACTGAAGCTTTCTTT
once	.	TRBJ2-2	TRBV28	CASSRRAGVGTGELFF	TGTGCCAGCAGCCGCCGTGCAGGGGTCGGGACCGGGGAGCTGTTTTTT
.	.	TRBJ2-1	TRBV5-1	CASSGTTTYNEQFF	TGCGCCAGCAGCGGGACAACTACCTACAATGAGCAGTTCTTC
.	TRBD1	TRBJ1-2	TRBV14	CASSRRGTGTGGYTF	TGTGCCAGCAGCCGCCGGGGGACAGGGACAGGTGGCTACACCTTC
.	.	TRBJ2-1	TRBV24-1	CATSDAYNEQFF	TGTGCCACCAGTGATGCGTACAATGAGCAGTTCTTC